The T cell receptor beta chain described here comes from a study of blood T cells in healthy people across ages. A J-beta primer mix and a sample-barcoded 5' primer were used in a second PCR of about 7 to 12 cycles. A 12-random-nucleotide template-switch adaptor tagged each cDNA molecule. MiXCR was run by TCRdb on the 5' RACE reads, yielding one entry per CDR3 protein. The data show around 1,600,000 distinct CDR3 sequences, less than 45% seen once. Aged roughly 6 to 95, donors were systemically healthy Caucasians from Russia. General study findings and limits: Higher naive T cell percentage went strongly together with higher TCR beta diversity.

Worth noting for this clonotype: What it binds is not known.

This sequence originates from a woman younger than 35 in good health. Sequenced: blood.

The CDR3 DNA reads as TGTGCCAGCATGATGACCGGGTGGGTAATTGGAGTCAATGAGCAGTTCTTC. Translating it yields CASMMTGWVIGVNEQFF. V usage is TRBV7-2 and J usage is TRBJ2-1; D remains unclear. Germline loops: CDR1 SGHTA, CDR2 FQGNSA. Trimming pared 7 bases from V and 6 bases from J, leaving 25 bases between. The length of the CDR3 is 17 residues. The full variable domain, completed using reference TRBV7-2 and TRBJ2-1, is GAGVSQSPSNKVTEKGKDVELRCDPISGHTALYWYRQSLGQGLEFLIYFQGNSAPDKSGLPSDRFSAERTGGSVSTLTIQRTQQEDSAVYLCASMMTGWVIGVNEQFFGPGTRLTVL.